What follows are 14 T cell receptor beta chains derived from one specimen sequenced in a study of T cells in Graves' hyperthyroidism and ophthalmopathy. Amplified regions were TCR beta CDR3 sequences from RNA transcripts. Initially, a first-round RT-PCR of the TCR CDR3 employed the HTBI primer set. TCRdb reprocessed the multiplex PCR reads via MiXCR and lists one record per CDR3 protein. The table includes about 360,000 distinct CDR3 sequences, about 13% detected once. The sequenced material came from blood. These TCRs come from a man between 25 and 39 years old with Graves' hyperthyroidism that later progressed to Graves' ophthalmopathy.

This clonotype was detected only a few times. A junction end diverges from the germline sequence, so it may reflect a read error. The genes are TRBV19 and TRBJ1-5; a weak D match, TRBD1 (5 bases). From germline, CDR1 is LNHDA and CDR2 SQIVND (reference sequence). CDR3 length: 14 residues. CDR3 sequence (DNA): TGTACCAGTACCAGCCCGGGGGGTAATCAGCCCCAGCATTTT. It codes for CTSTSPGGNQPQHF.

This clonotype was recorded at least ten times. This rearrangement joins TRBV27 to TRBJ1-1, with a weak D call TRBD1 (6 bases). From germline, CDR1 is MNHEY and CDR2 SMNVEV (reference sequence). V was clipped by 5 bases and J by 5 bases, with 12 bases between them. The CDR3 has 13 amino acids. CDR3: CASSITGTTEAFF. DNA for the CDR3: TGTGCCAGCAGTATAACAGGGACTACTGAAGCTTTCTTT.

J is TRBJ1-1 and V is TRBV5-1; 9 bases fit TRBD1. Germline V lookup: CDR1 SGHRS, CDR2 YFSETQ. The CDR3 is 16 residues long. V lost 4 bases, J lost 1 base, and 8 bases stayed unmatched. The CDR3: CASSPRDRVANTEAFF. The CDR3 DNA follows: TGCGCCAGCAGCCCCCGGGACAGGGTGGCGAACACTGAAGCTTTCTTT.

This clonotype was counted between two and nine times. The rearrangement uses TRBV6-1 and TRBJ1-1; 12 bases agree with TRBD1. This CDR3 has 17 residues. J lost 4 bases, V lost 6 bases, and 12 bases had no gene match. Germline V gives CDR1 MNHNS, CDR2 SASEGT. The CDR3 protein is CASRPVGTGGVPTEAFF. Written as DNA, the CDR3 is TGTGCCAGCAGGCCAGTCGGGACAGGGGGCGTCCCCACTGAAGCTTTCTTT.

This clonotype was seen only a few times. This chain joins TRBV25-1 and TRBJ1-2; TRBD1 might be the D (5 bases). Deletions cut 7 bases from V and 2 bases from J, with 20 bases between. CDR1 and CDR2 from the germline V gene are MGHDK and SYGVNS. CDR3 length: 16 amino acids. The CDR3 DNA sequence: TGTGCCAGCAAGCGCGTTGAGGGGCGGGGAAACTATGGCTACACCTTC. Encoded protein: CASKRVEGRGNYGYTF.

In this sample, this clonotype turned up many times. This chain uses TRBV11-1 with TRBJ2-7, with 9 bases fitting TRBD1. Germline lookup yields CDR1 SGHAT and CDR2 FQDESV (reference sequence). With V trimmed by 7 bases and J by 1 base, 5 bases remained unmatched. The CDR3 has 14 residues. The CDR3 reads CASTSGQGSYEQYF. The DNA for the CDR3 is TGTGCCAGCACCTCTGGACAGGGGTCCTACGAGCAGTACTTC.

In its sample, this clonotype was seen many times. Written as DNA, the CDR3 is TGTGCCAGCAGCACTACAGGGTACGAGCAGTACTTC. Its translation: CASSTTGYEQYF. This chain uses TRBV7-2 with TRBJ2-7; TRBD1 might be the D (6 bases). V was pared by 5 bases and J by 4 bases, with 9 bases between. Looked up from germline, CDR1 is SGHTA and CDR2 is FQGNSA. There are 12 residues in the CDR3.

This clonotype has a handful of counts. The chain employs TRBV9 and TRBJ1-2; weak D call: TRBD1 (6 bases). With 1 base removed from V and 6 bases from J, the gap between germline ends came to 10 bases. Germline V lookup: CDR1 SGDLS, CDR2 YYNGEE. CDR3 length: 13 residues. The CDR3 nucleotides read TGTGCCAGCAGCGTAATGACAGGAGATGGCTACACCTTC. The encoded protein is CASSVMTGDGYTF. The whole variable domain, remainder taken from reference TRBV9 and TRBJ1-2, is DSGVTQTPKHLITATGQRVTLRCSPRSGDLSVYWYQQSLDQGLQFLIQYYNGEERAKGNILERFSAQQFPDLHSELNLSSLELGDSALYFCASSVMTGDGYTFGSGTRLTVV.

This clonotype was observed a handful of times. The chain employs TRBV19 and TRBJ2-3; TRBD2 matches at 11 bases. Trimming took 0 bases from V and 2 from J; bases not matched to a gene: 10. The germline gives CDR1 LNHDA, CDR2 SQIVND (reference sequence). The CDR3 is 19 amino acids. The CDR3 here is CASSIDWTSGQHLTDTQYF. CDR3 nucleotides: TGTGCCAGTAGTATAGATTGGACTAGCGGGCAGCACCTCACAGATACGCAGTATTTT. The full variable domain, in which reference TRBV19 and TRBJ2-3 provide the parts outside the CDR3, is DGGITQSPKYLFRKEGQNVTLSCEQNLNHDAMYWYRQDPGQGLRLIYYSQIVNDFQKGDIAEGYSVSREKKESFPLTVTSAQKNPTAFYLCASSIDWTSGQHLTDTQYFGPGTRLTVL.

This clonotype was detected many times. V and J are TRBV5-1 and TRBJ1-2; D not certain. This CDR3 is built from 15 residues. Germline CDR1 and CDR2: SGHRS and YFSETQ. V lost 4 bases and J lost 2, with 15 bases in between. CDR3 in DNA: TGCGCCAGCAGCAAGGGCGGAGGAGGGAACTATGGCTACACCTTC. Encoded protein: CASSKGGGGNYGYTF.

This clonotype has a count of ten or more. This chain joins TRBV12-3 or TRBV12-4 and TRBJ2-4, with TRBD1 matching over 8 bases. The CDR3 sequence is 16 residues long. The V gene end was trimmed by 5 bases and the J gene end by 0 bases; junction bases not matched to a gene: 6. CDR3 amino acids: CASSPDRGLAKNIQYF. The CDR3 region has the DNA TGTGCCAGCAGTCCCGACAGGGGACTAGCCAAAAACATTCAGTACTTC.

This clonotype was detected many times. DNA of the CDR3: TGCAGTGCTAGGTGGCAGGGGGATGGCGAGCAGTACTTC. Translated, it gives CSARWQGDGEQYF. This chain joins TRBV20-1 and TRBJ2-7; 7 positions match TRBD1. The CDR3 contains 13 residues. Germline CDR1 reads DFQATT; CDR2 reads SNEGSKA (reference sequence). V lost 3 bases, J lost 6 bases, and 8 bases stayed unmatched.

Ten or more counts support this clonotype. Written as DNA, the CDR3 is TGCGCCAGCAGCTTGTCCCGGACAGGAACGAACACTGAAGCTTTCTTT. This codes for CASSLSRTGTNTEAFF. V usage is TRBV5-1 and J usage is TRBJ1-1, with 7 bases that match TRBD1. Germline CDR1 reads SGHRS; CDR2 reads YFSETQ. Losses at the gene ends were 1 base for V and 1 base for J; bases not matched to a gene: 7. The CDR3 sequence is 16 residues long.

This clonotype was observed many times. Here the CDR3 reads CAISESNLGGVNQPQHF. The CDR3 nucleotides are TGTGCCATCAGTGAGTCGAATTTAGGGGGCGTCAATCAGCCCCAGCATTTT. This chain uses TRBV10-3 with TRBJ1-5, with 7 bases identical to TRBD1. The CDR3 sequence is 17 residues long. The V and J ends lost 0 bases and 3 bases, in that order; junction bases with no gene match: 8. Germline CDR1 ENHRY, CDR2 SYGVKD.